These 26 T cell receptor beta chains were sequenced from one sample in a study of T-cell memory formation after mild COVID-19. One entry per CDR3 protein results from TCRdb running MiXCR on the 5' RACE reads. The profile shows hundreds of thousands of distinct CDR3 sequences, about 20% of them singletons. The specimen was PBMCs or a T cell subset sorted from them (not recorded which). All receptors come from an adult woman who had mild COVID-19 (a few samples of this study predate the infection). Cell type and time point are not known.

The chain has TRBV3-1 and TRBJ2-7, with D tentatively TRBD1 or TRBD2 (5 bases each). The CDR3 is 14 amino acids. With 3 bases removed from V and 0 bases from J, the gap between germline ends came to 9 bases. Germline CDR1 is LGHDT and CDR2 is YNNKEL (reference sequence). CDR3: CASSQGRSSYEQYF. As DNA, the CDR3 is TGTGCCAGCAGCCAGGGACGGAGCTCCTACGAGCAGTACTTC.

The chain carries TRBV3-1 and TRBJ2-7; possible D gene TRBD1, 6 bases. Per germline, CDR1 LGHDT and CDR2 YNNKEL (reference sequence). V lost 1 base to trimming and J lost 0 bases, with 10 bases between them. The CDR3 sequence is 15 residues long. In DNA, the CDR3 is TGTGCCAGCAGCCAAGTCTGGGACACCTCCTACGAGCAGTACTTC. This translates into CASSQVWDTSYEQYF.

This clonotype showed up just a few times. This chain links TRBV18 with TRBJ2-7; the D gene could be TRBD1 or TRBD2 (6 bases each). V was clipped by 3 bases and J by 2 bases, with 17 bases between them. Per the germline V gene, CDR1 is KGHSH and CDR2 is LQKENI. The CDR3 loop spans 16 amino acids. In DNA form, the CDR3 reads TGTGCCAGCTCACCTAAGGGTCAGGGGAGGACCTACGAGCAGTACTTC. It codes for CASSPKGQGRTYEQYF.

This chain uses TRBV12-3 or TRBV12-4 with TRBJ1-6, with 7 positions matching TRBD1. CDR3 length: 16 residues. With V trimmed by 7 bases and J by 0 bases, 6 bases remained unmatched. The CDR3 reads CASTDRESSYNSPLHF. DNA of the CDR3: TGTGCCAGCACTGACAGGGAGAGCTCCTATAATTCACCCCTCCACTTT.

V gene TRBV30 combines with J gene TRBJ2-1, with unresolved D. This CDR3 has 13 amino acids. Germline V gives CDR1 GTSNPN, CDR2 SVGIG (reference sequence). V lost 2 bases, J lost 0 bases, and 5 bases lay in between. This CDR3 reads CAWSQSSYNEQFF. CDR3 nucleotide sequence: TGTGCCTGGAGTCAGAGCTCCTACAATGAGCAGTTCTTC.

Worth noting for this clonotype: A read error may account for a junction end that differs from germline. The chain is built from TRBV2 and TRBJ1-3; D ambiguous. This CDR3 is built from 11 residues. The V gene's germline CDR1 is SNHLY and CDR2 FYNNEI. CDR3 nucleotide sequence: TGTGCCAGCAGTGTCGCCATGAGCATTTTTTTT. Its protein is CASSVAMSIFF.

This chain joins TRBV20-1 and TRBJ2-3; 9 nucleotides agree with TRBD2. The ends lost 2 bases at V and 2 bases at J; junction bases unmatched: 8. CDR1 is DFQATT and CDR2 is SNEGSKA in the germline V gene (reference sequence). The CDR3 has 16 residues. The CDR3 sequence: CSARKAGLAYTDTQYF. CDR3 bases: TGCAGTGCTAGAAAGGCGGGACTAGCTTACACAGATACGCAGTATTTT.

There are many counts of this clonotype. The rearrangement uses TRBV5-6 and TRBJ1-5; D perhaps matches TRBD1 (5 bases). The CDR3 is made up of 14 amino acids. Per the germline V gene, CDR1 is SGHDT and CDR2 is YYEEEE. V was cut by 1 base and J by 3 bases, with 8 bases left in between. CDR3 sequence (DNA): TGTGCCAGCAGCTTGCAGGGTATCAATCAGCCCCAGCATTTT. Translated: CASSLQGINQPQHF.

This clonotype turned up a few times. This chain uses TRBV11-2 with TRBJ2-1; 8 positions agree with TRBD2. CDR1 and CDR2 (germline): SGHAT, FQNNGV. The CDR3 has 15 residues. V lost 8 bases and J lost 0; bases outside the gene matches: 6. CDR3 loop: CASHGGVRSYNEQFF. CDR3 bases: TGTGCCAGCCACGGGGGGGTACGCTCCTACAATGAGCAGTTCTTC.

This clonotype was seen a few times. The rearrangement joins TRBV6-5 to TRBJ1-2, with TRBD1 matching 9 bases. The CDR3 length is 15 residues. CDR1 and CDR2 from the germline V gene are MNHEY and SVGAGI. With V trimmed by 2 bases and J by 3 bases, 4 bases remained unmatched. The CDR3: CASSYGTGFDYGYTF. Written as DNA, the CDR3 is TGTGCCAGCAGTTACGGGACAGGGTTCGACTATGGCTACACCTTC.

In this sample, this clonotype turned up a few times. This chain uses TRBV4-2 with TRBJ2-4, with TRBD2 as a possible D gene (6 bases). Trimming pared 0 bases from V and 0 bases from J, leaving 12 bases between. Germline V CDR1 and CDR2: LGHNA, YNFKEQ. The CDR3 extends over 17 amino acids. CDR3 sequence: CASSQDREELAKNIQYF. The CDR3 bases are TGTGCCAGCAGCCAAGATAGGGAGGAGTTAGCCAAAAACATTCAGTACTTC.

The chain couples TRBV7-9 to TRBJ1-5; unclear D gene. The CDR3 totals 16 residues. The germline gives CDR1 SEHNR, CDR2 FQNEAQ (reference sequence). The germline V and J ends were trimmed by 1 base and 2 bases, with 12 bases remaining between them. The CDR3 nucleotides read TGTGCCAGCAGCTTAGTTAGCCCGAGTGGCAATCAGCCCCAGCATTTT. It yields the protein CASSLVSPSGNQPQHF.

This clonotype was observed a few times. CDR3 DNA: TGTGCCATTACAAGCTACGAGCAGTACTTC. Residues: CAITSYEQYF. The gene calls are TRBV6-2 or TRBV6-3 and TRBJ2-7; D ambiguous. V lost 10 bases to trimming and J lost 3 bases, with 7 bases between them. The length of the CDR3 is 10 residues. Germline CDR1 MNHEY, CDR2 SVGEGT.

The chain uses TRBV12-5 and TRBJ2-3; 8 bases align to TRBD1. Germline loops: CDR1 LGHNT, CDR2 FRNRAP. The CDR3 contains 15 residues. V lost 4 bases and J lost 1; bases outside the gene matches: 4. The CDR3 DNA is TGTGCTAGTGGTTCCGGGACAGGCCGCACAGATACGCAGTATTTT. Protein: CASGSGTGRTDTQYF.

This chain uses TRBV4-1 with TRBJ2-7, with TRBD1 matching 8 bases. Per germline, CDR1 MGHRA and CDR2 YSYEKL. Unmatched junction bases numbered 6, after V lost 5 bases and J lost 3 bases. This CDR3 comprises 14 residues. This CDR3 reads CASSSTGVFYEQYF. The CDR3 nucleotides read TGCGCCAGCAGCTCGACAGGGGTTTTCTACGAGCAGTACTTC.

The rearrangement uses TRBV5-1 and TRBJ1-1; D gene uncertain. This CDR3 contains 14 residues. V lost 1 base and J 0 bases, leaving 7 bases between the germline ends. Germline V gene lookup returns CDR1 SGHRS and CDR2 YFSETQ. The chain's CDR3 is CASSLTKLNTEAFF. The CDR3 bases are TGCGCCAGCAGCTTGACAAAACTGAACACTGAAGCTTTCTTT. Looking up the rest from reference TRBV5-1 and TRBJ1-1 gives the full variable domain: KAGVTQTPRYLIKTRGQQVTLSCSPISGHRSVSWYQQTPGQGLQFLFEYFSETQRNKGNFPGRFSGRQFSNSRSEMNVSTLELGDSALYLCASSLTKLNTEAFFGQGTRLTVV.

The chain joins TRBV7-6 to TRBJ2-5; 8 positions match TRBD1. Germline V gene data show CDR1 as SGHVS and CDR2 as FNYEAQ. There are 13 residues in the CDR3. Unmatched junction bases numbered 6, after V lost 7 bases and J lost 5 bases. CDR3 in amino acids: CASTRGPGETQYF. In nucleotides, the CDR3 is TGTGCCAGCACCAGGGGGCCGGGGGAGACCCAGTACTTC.

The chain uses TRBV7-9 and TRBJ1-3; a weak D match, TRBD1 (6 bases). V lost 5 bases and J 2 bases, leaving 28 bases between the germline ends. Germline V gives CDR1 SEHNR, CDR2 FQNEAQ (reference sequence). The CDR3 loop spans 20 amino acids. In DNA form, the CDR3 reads TGTGCCAGCAGCCAAAGCCATAAGCTGTCCAGGGGTAAAGCTGGAAACACCATATATTTT. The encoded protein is CASSQSHKLSRGKAGNTIYF.

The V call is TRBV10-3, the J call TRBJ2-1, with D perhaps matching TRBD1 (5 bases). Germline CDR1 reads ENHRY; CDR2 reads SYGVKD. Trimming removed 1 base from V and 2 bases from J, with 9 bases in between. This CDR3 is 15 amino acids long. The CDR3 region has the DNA TGTGCCATCAGTGAGTTAGTAGGGGCCTACAATGAGCAGTTCTTC. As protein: CAISELVGAYNEQFF.

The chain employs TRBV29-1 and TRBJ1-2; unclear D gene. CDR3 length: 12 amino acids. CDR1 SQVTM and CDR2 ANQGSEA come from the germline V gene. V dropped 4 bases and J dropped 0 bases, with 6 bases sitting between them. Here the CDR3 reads CSVAGPNYGYTF. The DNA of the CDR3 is TGCAGCGTTGCTGGGCCTAACTATGGCTACACCTTC. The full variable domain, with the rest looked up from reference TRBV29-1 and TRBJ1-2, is SAVISQKPSRDICQRGTSLTIQCQVDSQVTMMFWYRQQPGQSLTLIATANQGSEATYESGFVIDKFPISRPNLTFSTLTVSNMSPEDSSIYLCSVAGPNYGYTFGSGTRLTVV.

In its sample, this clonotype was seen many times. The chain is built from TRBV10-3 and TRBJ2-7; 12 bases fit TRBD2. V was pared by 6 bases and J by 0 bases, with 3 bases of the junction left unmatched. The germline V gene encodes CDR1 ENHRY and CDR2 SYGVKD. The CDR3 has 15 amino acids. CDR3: CAISRTSGTSYEQYF. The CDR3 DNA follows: TGTGCCATCAGCCGGACTAGCGGGACCTCCTACGAGCAGTACTTC.

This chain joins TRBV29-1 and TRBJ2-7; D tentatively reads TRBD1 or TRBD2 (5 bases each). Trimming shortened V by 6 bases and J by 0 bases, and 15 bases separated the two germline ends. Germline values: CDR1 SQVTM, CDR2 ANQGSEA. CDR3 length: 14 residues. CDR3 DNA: TGCAGCGTCCGGCCGAGGGGAACCTCCTACGAGCAGTACTTC. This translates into CSVRPRGTSYEQYF.

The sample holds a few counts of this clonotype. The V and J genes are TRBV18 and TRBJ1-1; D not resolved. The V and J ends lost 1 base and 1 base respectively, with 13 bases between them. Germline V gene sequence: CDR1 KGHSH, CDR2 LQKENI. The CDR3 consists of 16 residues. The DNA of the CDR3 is TGTGCCAGCTCACCACATCCACCCACCCAGAACACTGAAGCTTTCTTT. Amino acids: CASSPHPPTQNTEAFF.

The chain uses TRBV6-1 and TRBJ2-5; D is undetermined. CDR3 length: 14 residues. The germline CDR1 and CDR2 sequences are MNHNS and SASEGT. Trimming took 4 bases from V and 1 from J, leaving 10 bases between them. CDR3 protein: CASSAQTGQETQYF. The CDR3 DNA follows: TGTGCCAGCAGTGCTCAGACTGGCCAAGAGACCCAGTACTTC.

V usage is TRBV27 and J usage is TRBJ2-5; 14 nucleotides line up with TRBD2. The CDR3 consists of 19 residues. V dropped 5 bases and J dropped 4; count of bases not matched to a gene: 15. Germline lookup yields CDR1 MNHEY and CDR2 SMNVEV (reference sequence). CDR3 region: CASSHGTSGSLMIGETQYF. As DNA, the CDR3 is TGTGCCAGCAGTCACGGGACTAGCGGGAGTTTAATGATCGGAGAGACCCAGTACTTC.

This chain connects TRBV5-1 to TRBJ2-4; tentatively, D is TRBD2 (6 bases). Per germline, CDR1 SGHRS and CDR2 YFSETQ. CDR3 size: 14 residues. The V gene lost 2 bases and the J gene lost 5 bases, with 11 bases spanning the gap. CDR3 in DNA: TGCGCCAGCAGCTTAGGCGGGGTTGAAAACATTCAGTACTTC. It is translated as CASSLGGVENIQYF.